The TCR beta chain described here comes from a study of blood T cell repertoires in COVID-19. The assay was immunoSEQ multiplex PCR, and TCRdb's table has in-frame clones only and misses some. This sample has over 250,000 clones, with roughly 90% found just once. CDR3 length equals 15 residues. Trimming took 5 bases from V and 7 from J; bases not matched to a gene: 9. Germline values: CDR1 LNHDA, CDR2 SQIVND (reference sequence). The sample taken for sequencing was PBMCs or T cells enriched from blood (not recorded which). The chain recombines TRBV19 with TRBJ1-5; 9 positions agree with TRBD1. This clonotype was obtained from a woman aged 25 to 39 who had recovered from COVID-19. The CDR3 spells CASSPPGQGGQPQHF. The DNA for the CDR3 is TGTGCCAGTAGTCCTCCGGGACAGGGAGGACAGCCCCAGCATTTT.